This paragraph reports one T cell receptor beta chain. Its antigen is undetermined. The protocol was immunoSEQ multiplex PCR, while the TCRdb copy is restricted to in-frame clones and leaves out a portion. The sample has 45,000 to 65,000 clones; approximately 86% are singletons. This CDR3 is built from 13 residues. The germline CDR1 and CDR2 sequences are SGHNT and YYREEE (reference sequence). Trimming pared 1 base from V and 5 bases from J, leaving 9 bases between. This sample stems from a study of OX40 agonist ivuxolimab in advanced cancers. Study-wide points: People who partly responded at 0.1-3.0 mg/kg had some of the least clonal expansion seen.

Sequencing used CD4+ or CD8+ T cells sorted from blood, obtained in a trial of the OX40 agonist ivuxolimab. The chain has TRBV5-4 and TRBJ2-5; D may match TRBD1 or TRBD2 (6 bases each). This TCR came from an adult with an advanced solid tumor such as melanoma, head and neck, liver or kidney cancer. DNA of the CDR3: TGTGCCAGCAGCTTGTTCGGGGGCGAGACCCAGTACTTC. This codes for CASSLFGGETQYF.